Below are 19 T cell receptor beta chains sequenced from a single sample in a study of blood T cell repertoires in COVID-19 (TCRdb year 2020). The library was made by the immunoSEQ multiplex PCR assay. Entries here come from immuneACCESS through TCRdb and include only in-frame sequences with V and J called. Some clones fail to appear in such tables; in the studies checked, an unresolved V gene covers under half of the shortfall, and the cause of the remainder is unknown. The sample table shows roughly 110,000 clones, and about 64% are seen once. The ten top clones hold approximately 0.88% of the sample. The sample taken for sequencing was peripheral blood. The receptors were sampled from a human donor with acute or convalescent COVID-19. The donor label of this sample is uncertain.

The chain links TRBV15 to TRBJ2-5; 10 bases agree with TRBD2. CDR1 is LNHNV and CDR2 is YYDKDF in the germline V gene (reference sequence). Germline trimming cut 1 base from V and 1 base from J; bases unmatched to any gene: 9. The CDR3 loop spans 18 amino acids. The CDR3 nucleotides are TGTGCCACCAGCAGAGGGGACACTAGCGGGGCTTTCCAAGAGACCCAGTACTTC. This translates into CATSRGDTSGAFQETQYF.

This chain uses TRBV19 with TRBJ1-1; 7 nucleotides agree with TRBD1. V was clipped by 8 bases and J by 0 bases; unmatched bases: 3. CDR1 is LNHDA and CDR2 is SQIVND in the germline V gene (reference sequence). The CDR3 is made up of 13 amino acids. Here the CDR3 DNA reads TGTGCCAGTCAGGACAGGCTGAACACTGAAGCTTTCTTT. It specifies CASQDRLNTEAFF.

The table lists this clone with a count of one. The rearrangement uses TRBV7-3 and TRBJ2-3; 10 positions match TRBD1. Germline V gene lookup returns CDR1 SGHTA and CDR2 FQGTGA. CDR3 length equals 18 residues. V was pared by 8 bases and J by 3 bases, with 17 bases of the junction left unmatched. This chain's CDR3 is CASFRLTCGDRGTDTQYF. As DNA, the CDR3 is TGTGCCAGCTTTCGGTTAACCTGTGGGGACAGGGGAACAGATACGCAGTATTTT.

The rearrangement links TRBV25-1 to TRBJ2-3; 8 nucleotides align to TRBD1. There are 13 residues in the CDR3. Trimming removed 4 bases from V and 7 bases from J; junction bases left unmatched: 4. Germline V gene data show CDR1 as MGHDK and CDR2 as SYGVNS. CDR3 in DNA: TGTGCCAGCAGTGGACACAGGGGGAATACGCAGTATTTT. It encodes CASSGHRGNTQYF.

The rearrangement joins TRBV11-3 to TRBJ2-5; 9 bases map to TRBD1. Trimming removed 5 bases from V and 2 bases from J; junction bases left unmatched: 6. CDR1 and CDR2 (germline): SGHNT, YENEEA. The CDR3 is 15 amino acids. The CDR3 sequence: CASSTRTGAQETQYF. CDR3 bases: TGTGCCAGCAGCACCAGGACAGGGGCGCAAGAGACCCAGTACTTC.

In its sample, this clone was seen many times. The gene calls are TRBV12-3 or TRBV12-4 and TRBJ2-1; tentatively, D is TRBD2 (6 bases). The V gene lost 3 bases and the J gene lost 3 bases, with 6 bases spanning the gap. This CDR3 comprises 13 residues. The CDR3 spells CASSLRGYNEQFF. The CDR3 DNA follows: TGTGCCAGCAGTTTGCGGGGCTACAATGAGCAGTTCTTC.

The CDR3 DNA reads as TGCGCCAGCAGCCCGGGGGGGCCGGACGGGGAGCTGTTTTTT. Its translation: CASSPGGPDGELFF. V and J are TRBV5-1 and TRBJ2-2; 8 bases align to TRBD2. The CDR3 loop spans 14 amino acids. Losses at the gene ends were 4 bases for V and 7 bases for J; bases not matched to a gene: 6. Germline V gene sequence: CDR1 SGHRS, CDR2 YFSETQ.

The chain has TRBV6-1 and TRBJ1-3, with a possible D match to TRBD1 (5 bases). The CDR3 runs to 15 residues. CDR1 is MNHNS and CDR2 is SASEGT in the germline V gene. V was shortened by 1 base and J by 5 bases, with 12 bases between the two germline ends. The CDR3 DNA reads as TGTGCCAGCAGTGAAGGGGGGGTTTACCGAAACACCATATATTTT. It yields the protein CASSEGGVYRNTIYF.

The chain links TRBV19 to TRBJ1-2, with D perhaps TRBD1 (6 bases). Germline loops: CDR1 LNHDA, CDR2 SQIVND (reference sequence). Trimming took off 7 bases at V and 6 bases at J, with 21 bases between the two ends. This CDR3 has 15 residues. The CDR3 loop is CASKYRVQGTDGYTF. DNA of the CDR3: TGTGCCAGTAAGTATCGGGTACAGGGCACGGATGGCTACACCTTC. The variable domain in full, completed from reference TRBV19 and TRBJ1-2, reads DGGITQSPKYLFRKEGQNVTLSCEQNLNHDAMYWYRQDPGQGLRLIYYSQIVNDFQKGDIAEGYSVSREKKESFPLTVTSAQKNPTAFYLCASKYRVQGTDGYTFGSGTRLTVV.

This clone has only one observation. The rearrangement uses TRBV6-5 and TRBJ1-3; D gene ambiguous. Trimming stripped 0 bases from V and 7 bases from J, with 10 bases between. The germline V gene encodes CDR1 MNHEY and CDR2 SVGAGI. The length of the CDR3 is 14 residues. The CDR3, as DNA: TGTGCCAGCAGTTACTCGTACGCCGGGAACACCATATATTTT. It yields the protein CASSYSYAGNTIYF.

This clone has a handful of counts. The V gene is TRBV7-2, the J gene TRBJ2-3, with 12 positions matching TRBD2. V lost 4 bases, J lost 1 base, and 9 bases stayed unmatched. The CDR3 has 18 amino acids. The germline CDR1 and CDR2 sequences are SGHTA and FQGNSA. The CDR3 DNA is TGTGCCAGCAGCTCACTAGCGGGGGGCGTTTTACGCACAGATACGCAGTATTTT. Translating it yields CASSSLAGGVLRTDTQYF.

The V and J genes are TRBV5-1 and TRBJ2-1; 14 positions match TRBD2. The germline V gene has CDR1 SGHRS and CDR2 YFSETQ. This CDR3 is built from 17 residues. Unmatched junction bases numbered 5, after V lost 6 bases and J lost 0 bases. The CDR3 loop is CASTGLAGARSYNEQFF. The CDR3 bases are TGCGCCAGCACGGGACTAGCGGGGGCCCGCTCCTACAATGAGCAGTTCTTC.

V gene TRBV11-2 combines with J gene TRBJ1-1, with D tentatively TRBD1 (5 bases). The CDR3 is 14 amino acids. CDR1 and CDR2 from the germline V gene are SGHAT and FQNNGV. V lost 5 bases and J lost 4, with 14 bases in between. CDR3 DNA: TGTGCCAGCAGCACGAATCCCGGGGGCACTGAAGCTTTCTTT. Its protein is CASSTNPGGTEAFF.

This sequence joins TRBV19 and TRBJ1-5; D uncertain. Trimming removed 0 bases from V and 3 bases from J, with 3 bases in between. The CDR3 spans 13 residues. Germline V gene data show CDR1 as LNHDA and CDR2 as SQIVND (reference sequence). The CDR3 here is CASSIDLNQPQHF. CDR3 DNA: TGTGCCAGTAGTATAGACCTCAATCAGCCCCAGCATTTT.

V usage is TRBV2 and J usage is TRBJ1-5; D uncertain. V lost 3 bases to trimming and J lost 0 bases, with 9 bases between them. The CDR3 extends over 15 amino acids. Germline CDR1 and CDR2: SNHLY and FYNNEI. This CDR3 is CASSDRGHSNQPQHF. The CDR3 DNA reads TGTGCCAGCAGTGATCGGGGTCATAGCAATCAGCCCCAGCATTTT.

V gene TRBV5-1 combines with J gene TRBJ2-7; possibly TRBD1 for D (5 bases). Trimming left V 4 bases short and J 9 bases short, with 20 bases between. Germline V CDR1 and CDR2: SGHRS, YFSETQ. The CDR3 contains 14 residues. The CDR3 spells CASSPGREFPRQYF. For the CDR3, the DNA is TGCGCCAGCAGCCCGGGCAGGGAATTTCCCCGGCAGTACTTC.

The count of this clone is one. The chain uses TRBV5-1 and TRBJ2-5, with 8 bases aligning to TRBD2. Per the germline V gene, CDR1 is SGHRS and CDR2 is YFSETQ. The CDR3 loop spans 16 amino acids. The trim removed 2 bases at V and 5 bases at J, leaving 11 bases unmatched. CDR3: CASSLTTRGAGETQYF. The CDR3 nucleotides read TGCGCCAGCAGCTTAACGACGCGGGGGGCCGGGGAGACCCAGTACTTC.

The chain is built from TRBV5-4 and TRBJ2-5, with D possibly TRBD2 on 6 matching bases. In germline, CDR1 is SGHNT, CDR2 YYREEE (reference sequence). There are 15 residues in the CDR3. Between the trimmed V and J ends, which lost 2 bases and 0 bases, there was a span of 11 bases. CDR3 region: CASSLGGTNQETQYF. CDR3 bases: TGTGCCAGCAGCTTAGGAGGGACCAACCAAGAGACCCAGTACTTC.

The chain uses TRBV4-1 and TRBJ1-5; TRBD1 aligns across 8 bases. Unmatched junction bases numbered 5, after V lost 4 bases and J lost 3 bases. CDR3 size: 15 residues. The germline V gene has CDR1 MGHRA and CDR2 YSYEKL. The CDR3 nucleotides read TGCGCCAGCAGCCTTATGACAGGGGTCAATCAGCCCCAGCATTTT. Amino acid sequence: CASSLMTGVNQPQHF.